The next 8 T cell receptor beta chains were all read from a single sample in a study of blood T cell repertoires in COVID-19. The assay was immunoSEQ multiplex PCR, and TCRdb's table has in-frame clones only and misses some. The data contain more than 200,000 clones, approximately 86% of them singletons. What was sequenced was peripheral blood. The receptor set was obtained from a woman aged 55 to 70 with COVID-19, enrolled during active disease.

The genes are TRBV12-3 or TRBV12-4 and TRBJ2-1; the match to TRBD1 covers 10 bases. The V segment lost 8 bases and the J segment 4 bases; nucleotides outside the gene matches: 2. The CDR3 loop spans 13 amino acids. CDR3 in amino acids: CASGTGAYNEQFF. In DNA, the CDR3 is TGTGCCAGCGGGACAGGGGCGTACAATGAGCAGTTCTTC.

The chain carries TRBV28 and TRBJ1-4; tentative D call: TRBD1 (6 bases). CDR1 MDHEN and CDR2 SYDVKM come from the germline V gene. The CDR3 spans 15 residues. V was shortened by 6 bases and J by 8 bases, with 19 bases between the two germline ends. CDR3 protein: CASRGGGQGGEKLFF. The CDR3 nucleotides are TGTGCCAGCAGAGGGGGAGGGCAAGGCGGGGAAAAACTGTTTTTT.

A few counts support this clone. The chain joins TRBV27 to TRBJ2-7, with 9 bases aligning to TRBD2. The V gene's germline CDR1 is MNHEY and CDR2 SMNVEV (reference sequence). With 2 bases clipped from V and 2 bases from J, the junction kept 16 bases outside the gene matches. This CDR3 comprises 19 residues. The DNA of the CDR3 is TGTGCCAGCAGTTTAAGAGGACAGGCGATGACTAGCGGTCCCTACGAGCAGTACTTC. Translation gives CASSLRGQAMTSGPYEQYF.

The genes are TRBV27 and TRBJ1-6; 7 nucleotides match TRBD1. Germline-derived CDR1 and CDR2 are MNHEY and SMNVEV (reference sequence). This CDR3 is built from 15 residues. V dropped 1 base and J dropped 5; count of bases not matched to a gene: 2. The CDR3 DNA reads TGTGCCAGCAGTTTATTTGGGACAGATAATTCACCCCTCCACTTT. Its protein product is CASSLFGTDNSPLHF.

The chain recombines TRBV19 with TRBJ2-7; 9 positions match TRBD1. This CDR3 comprises 16 residues. The J segment lost 5 bases and the V segment lost 5 bases, leaving 13 bases of the junction unmatched. CDR1 is LNHDA and CDR2 is SQIVND in the germline V gene (reference sequence). CDR3 protein: CASSAPRGQGVHEQYF. DNA of the CDR3: TGTGCCAGTAGTGCCCCGAGGGGACAGGGAGTCCACGAGCAGTACTTC.

V gene TRBV5-1 combines with J gene TRBJ2-1, with 10 bases identical to TRBD1. Trimming cost V 4 bases and J 3 bases; bases outside gene matches: 10. The CDR3 loop spans 17 amino acids. Germline CDR1 SGHRS, CDR2 YFSETQ. Written as DNA, the CDR3 is TGCGCCAGCAGCAGTGGGGACAGGGGACCATTCTACAATGAGCAGTTCTTC. As protein: CASSSGDRGPFYNEQFF.

CDR3 residues: CASSEYSNNEQFF. CDR3 DNA: TGCGCCAGCAGTGAGTACAGCAACAATGAGCAGTTCTTC. The V call is TRBV10-1, the J call TRBJ2-1; D remains ambiguous. V lost 1 base, J lost 5 bases, and 6 bases lay in between. Germline V CDR1 and CDR2: WNHNN, SYGVQD (reference sequence). The CDR3 loop spans 13 amino acids.

This clone was recorded only once. The V and J genes are TRBV6-1 and TRBJ1-1; tentatively, D is TRBD1 (5 bases). The CDR3 extends over 14 amino acids. V was cut by 0 bases and J by 4 bases, with 9 bases left in between. CDR1 is MNHNS, CDR2 SASEGT, per germline. CDR3 DNA sequence: TGTGCCAGCAGTGAAGCGGGAGGGGTCACTGAAGCTTTCTTT. It codes for CASSEAGGVTEAFF.